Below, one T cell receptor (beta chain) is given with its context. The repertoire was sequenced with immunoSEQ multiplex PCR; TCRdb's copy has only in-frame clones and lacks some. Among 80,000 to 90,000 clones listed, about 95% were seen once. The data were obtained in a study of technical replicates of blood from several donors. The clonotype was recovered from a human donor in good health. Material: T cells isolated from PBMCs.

The CDR3 nucleotides read TGTGCCAGCAGTTTGTGGACAGGGAACAATGAGCAGTTCTTC. Translated, it gives CASSLWTGNNEQFF. The chain has TRBV28 and TRBJ2-1; 8 bases match TRBD1. The CDR3 is 14 residues long. CDR1 and CDR2 from the germline V gene are MDHEN and SYDVKM. The V gene end was trimmed by 3 bases and the J gene end by 5 bases; junction bases not matched to a gene: 3.